A single sample gave rise to the 14 T cell receptor beta chains below, sequenced in a study of shared clonotypes between healthy human individuals. Measured with immunoSEQ multiplex PCR; TCRdb has only the in-frame clones, and not every one. In the table there are around 430,000 clones, about 85% of which are singletons. Sample: PBMCs. These receptors all come from a woman aged 40-49 years in good health. Some clones in this sample may be carry-over from other donors' samples.

The chain's CDR3 is CASSLALLAYSSYNEQFF. As DNA, the CDR3 is TGCGCCAGCAGCTTGGCCCTACTAGCGTATAGCTCCTACAATGAGCAGTTCTTC. The rearrangement uses TRBV5-1 and TRBJ2-1; 7 nucleotides align to TRBD2. Per germline, CDR1 SGHRS and CDR2 YFSETQ. V was clipped by 0 bases and J by 0 bases; unmatched bases: 9. The CDR3 spans 18 residues.

The chain carries TRBV27 and TRBJ2-1; no clear D. V was cut by 2 bases and J by 9 bases, with 11 bases left in between. This CDR3 is 13 amino acids long. Germline V gene sequence: CDR1 MNHEY, CDR2 SMNVEV (reference sequence). The CDR3 DNA reads as TGTGCCAGCAGTTTAAACGTAATGGGTGAGCAGTTCTTC. Encoded protein: CASSLNVMGEQFF.

This clone has ten or more counts. The chain employs TRBV9 and TRBJ2-3; the D call may be TRBD1 or TRBD2 (5 bases each). This CDR3 has 16 residues. Looked up from germline, CDR1 is SGDLS and CDR2 is YYNGEE. The germline V and J ends were trimmed by 4 bases and 1 base, with 16 bases remaining between them. In DNA, the CDR3 is TGTGCCAGCAGCACCACCCGGGACGCCCGCACAGATACGCAGTATTTT. It encodes CASSTTRDARTDTQYF.

With respect to this clone: Other nucleotide sequences from this sample produce the same CDR3. This chain uses TRBV30 with TRBJ1-5; no clear D gene. The V gene's germline CDR1 is GTSNPN and CDR2 SVGIG (reference sequence). Trimming took off 1 base at V and 4 bases at J, with 5 bases between the two ends. This CDR3 has 12 residues. The CDR3 nucleotides read TGTGCCTGGAGTGGCAGTAATCAGCCCCAGCATTTT. Amino acid sequence: CAWSGSNQPQHF.

The chain has TRBV5-4 and TRBJ2-7; D is undetermined. CDR1 SGHNT and CDR2 YYREEE come from the germline V gene (reference sequence). The CDR3 sequence is 13 residues long. Trimming left V 4 bases short and J 2 bases short, with 10 bases between. The CDR3 bases are TGTGCCAGCAGCCCCGGTTGGACCTACGAGCAGTACTTC. It yields the protein CASSPGWTYEQYF.

The chain recombines TRBV9 with TRBJ2-7, with 10 bases identical to TRBD2. CDR3 length equals 15 residues. From germline, CDR1 is SGDLS and CDR2 YYNGEE. V lost 1 base and J lost 4; bases outside the gene matches: 5. CDR3 sequence: CASSVNPAGGYEQYF. CDR3 DNA sequence: TGTGCCAGCAGCGTAAATCCAGCGGGAGGGTACGAGCAGTACTTC.

This chain joins TRBV5-5 and TRBJ1-4; 8 bases are shared with TRBD1. The V gene's germline CDR1 is SGHKS and CDR2 YYEKEE (reference sequence). Losses at the gene ends were 4 bases for V and 3 bases for J; bases not matched to a gene: 5. The CDR3 totals 15 residues. CDR3 nucleotides: TGTGCCAGCAGCCGGGGGACAGGTCCTAATGAAAAACTGTTTTTT. It encodes CASSRGTGPNEKLFF.

V is TRBV27 and J is TRBJ2-5, with D perhaps matching TRBD1 (6 bases). Trimming removed 4 bases at V and 4 bases at J, with 16 bases between. CDR3 length equals 15 residues. The germline gives CDR1 MNHEY, CDR2 SMNVEV (reference sequence). CDR3 sequence: CASSSYREFGETQYF. CDR3 DNA: TGTGCCAGCAGTTCCTACAGGGAATTCGGAGAGACCCAGTACTTC.

V and J are TRBV6-8 and TRBJ2-7; a possible D gene is TRBD2 (6 bases). This CDR3 has 17 amino acids. The germline CDR1 and CDR2 sequences are MNHGY and SAAAGT. V shed 2 bases and J shed 6 bases, with 23 bases lying between them. CDR3 nucleotides: TGTGCCAGCAGTTACCTCTGTGGGGGACGTCAGCGGGTCGAGCAGTACTTC. It specifies CASSYLCGGRQRVEQYF.

The rearrangement uses TRBV10-3 and TRBJ1-3, with TRBD1 as a possible D gene (5 bases). CDR3 length equals 15 residues. Per germline, CDR1 ENHRY and CDR2 SYGVKD. With 2 bases removed from V and 0 bases from J, the gap between germline ends came to 8 bases. CDR3 bases: TGTGCCATCAGTGAGGGGGGACTCTCTGGAAACACCATATATTTT. Its translation is CAISEGGLSGNTIYF.

The V call is TRBV5-1, the J call TRBJ2-1; no definite D call. Germline values: CDR1 SGHRS, CDR2 YFSETQ. CDR3 length equals 13 residues. V gave up 0 bases and J gave up 5 bases, with 6 bases separating them. The CDR3 region is CASSLGPNNEQFF. The CDR3 nucleotides read TGCGCCAGCAGCTTGGGACCCAACAATGAGCAGTTCTTC.

V gene TRBV27 combines with J gene TRBJ2-7; D is perhaps TRBD1 (6 bases). Looked up from germline, CDR1 is MNHEY and CDR2 is SMNVEV (reference sequence). This CDR3 is 15 amino acids long. V dropped 1 base and J dropped 4 bases, with 14 bases sitting between them. CDR3 loop: CASSLYPGAGYEQYF. The CDR3 DNA follows: TGTGCCAGCAGTTTATACCCAGGGGCAGGGTACGAGCAGTACTTC.

This chain connects TRBV5-1 to TRBJ2-3; TRBD2 matches 13 bases. The J segment lost 2 bases and the V segment lost 0 bases, leaving 12 bases of the junction unmatched. The CDR3 totals 20 residues. From germline, CDR1 is SGHRS and CDR2 YFSETQ. The DNA of the CDR3 is TGCGCCAGCAGCTTGGCCCGGGACAGTGGGACTAGCGGGATCACAGATACGCAGTATTTT. This encodes CASSLARDSGTSGITDTQYF.

This chain joins TRBV4-2 and TRBJ2-5, with 9 bases lining up with TRBD2. Per the germline V gene, CDR1 is LGHNA and CDR2 is YNFKEQ. CDR3 length: 14 residues. The V segment lost 4 bases and the J segment 5 bases; nucleotides outside the gene matches: 5. The DNA of the CDR3 is TGTGCCAGCAGCCCTTATAGCGGGAGCGAGACCCAGTACTTC. Amino acids: CASSPYSGSETQYF.